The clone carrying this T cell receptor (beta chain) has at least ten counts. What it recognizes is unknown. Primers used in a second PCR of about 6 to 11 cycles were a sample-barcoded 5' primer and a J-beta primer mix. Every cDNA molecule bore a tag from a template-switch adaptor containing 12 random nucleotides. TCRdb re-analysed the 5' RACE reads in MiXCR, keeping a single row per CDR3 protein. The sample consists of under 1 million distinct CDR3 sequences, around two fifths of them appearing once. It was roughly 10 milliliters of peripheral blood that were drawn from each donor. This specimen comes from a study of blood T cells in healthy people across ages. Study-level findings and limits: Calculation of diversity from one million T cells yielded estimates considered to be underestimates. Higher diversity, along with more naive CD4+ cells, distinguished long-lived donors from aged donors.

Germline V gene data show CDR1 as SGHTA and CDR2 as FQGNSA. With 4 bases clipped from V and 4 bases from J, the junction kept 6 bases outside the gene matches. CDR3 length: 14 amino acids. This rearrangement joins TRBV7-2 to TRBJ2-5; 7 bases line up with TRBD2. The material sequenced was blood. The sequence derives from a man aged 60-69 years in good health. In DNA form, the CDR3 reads TGTGCCAGCAGCTACCCCGCGGGGGTAGAGACCCAGTACTTC. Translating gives CASSYPAGVETQYF. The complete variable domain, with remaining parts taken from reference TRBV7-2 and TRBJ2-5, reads GAGVSQSPSNKVTEKGKDVELRCDPISGHTALYWYRQSLGQGLEFLIYFQGNSAPDKSGLPSDRFSAERTGGSVSTLTIQRTQQEDSAVYLCASSYPAGVETQYFGPGTRLLVL.